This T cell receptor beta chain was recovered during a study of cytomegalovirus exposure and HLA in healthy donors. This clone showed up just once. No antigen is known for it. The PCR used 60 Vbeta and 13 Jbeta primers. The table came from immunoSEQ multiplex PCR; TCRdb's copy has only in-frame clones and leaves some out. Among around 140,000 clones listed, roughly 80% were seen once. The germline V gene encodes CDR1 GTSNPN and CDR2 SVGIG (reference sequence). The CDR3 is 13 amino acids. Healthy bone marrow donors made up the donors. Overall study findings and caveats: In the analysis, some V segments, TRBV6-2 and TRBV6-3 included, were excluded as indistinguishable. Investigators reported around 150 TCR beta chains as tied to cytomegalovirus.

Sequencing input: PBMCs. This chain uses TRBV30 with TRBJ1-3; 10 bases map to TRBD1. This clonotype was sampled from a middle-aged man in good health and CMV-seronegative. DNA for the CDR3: TGTTCGGGACAGGGGTCTTTCGGAAACACCATATATTTT. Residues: CSGQGSFGNTIYF.